This T cell receptor (beta chain) was captured in a study of blood T cell repertoires in COVID-19. The wider study: COVID-19 samples from acute and convalescent phases originated in the United States, Italy and Spain.

Authors' processing steps: Nucleated cell number was recorded as an estimate derived from reference gene primer amplification. Profiled with immunoSEQ multiplex PCR; TCRdb holds only in-frame clones, not every one. The V and J calls and clone size were taken over from that table, and D and trimming were inferred from the DNA. The data contain 250,000 to 400,000 clones, roughly 88% of them seen just once; the ten biggest clones take up 1.5% to 2%. The V end lost 0 bases, the J end lost 5 bases, and 8 bases lay between the germline ends. Germline lookup yields CDR1 LGHDT and CDR2 YNNKEL (reference sequence). The CDR3 is 14 residues long. This clone was observed once.

The sample was peripheral blood. The chain links TRBV3-1 (or the pseudogene TRBV3-2) to TRBJ2-1; unclear D gene. This clonotype was sampled from a woman aged 25-40 years with COVID-19, enrolled during active disease. CDR3 residues: CASSQDPLNNEQFF. The CDR3 nucleotides read TGTGCCAGCAGCCAAGACCCCTTAAACAATGAGCAGTTCTTC.